The rows below give T cell receptor beta chains drawn from one sample of a study of blood T cell repertoires in COVID-19. Libraries were prepared by immunoSEQ multiplex PCR; TCRdb keeps only in-frame clonotypes and omits some of them. This sample carries just under 250,000 clones, around 89% of them seen once, and the ten largest clones take about 4%. Sample: PBMCs or T cells enriched from blood (not recorded which). The receptors here all came from a woman in her twenties or thirties who had recovered from COVID-19. CDR3s leave out the opening cysteine and the closing phenylalanine or tryptophan. D genes are given only for firm matches. A clone size is listed for some rows: how often the clone was seen (once, few, many), or a class if it is expanded.

d_gene	v_gene	abundance	j_gene	CDR3aa
TRBD2	TRBV5-5	NA	TRBJ2-1	ASSLAGLYNEQF
NA	TRBV28	once	TRBJ1-2	ASLGRLKPYGYT
TRBD2	TRBV28	NA	TRBJ2-7	ASSLYSGSSVEQY
NA	TRBV4-2	NA	TRBJ1-2	ASSHPRGVNYGYT
NA	TRBV19	NA	TRBJ2-7	ASSPKVLWSEQY
NA	TRBV9	NA	TRBJ2-1	ASSVGGGSSYNEQF
TRBD1	TRBV5-1	NA	TRBJ2-7	ASSFPGQGRNEQY
NA	TRBV18	NA	TRBJ1-2	ASSPRQGNYYT
NA	TRBV28	NA	TRBJ2-7	ASTPIQVHREQY
TRBD2	TRBV7-6	NA	TRBJ2-7	ASSPLAASGRYEQY
NA	TRBV14	NA	TRBJ2-1	ASSQVGNEQF
TRBD1	TRBV5-6	NA	TRBJ2-7	ASIQLGQGGAYEQY
NA	TRBV24-1	NA	TRBJ2-7	ATSDSLAREQY
TRBD1	TRBV12-3/TRBV12-4	NA	TRBJ2-3	ASRTGGLAQY
TRBD1	TRBV18	NA	TRBJ1-6	ASSTTAAGQYNSPLH
TRBD2	TRBV19	once	TRBJ2-3	ASSPLAGGDDTQY
NA	TRBV10-3	NA	TRBJ2-1	AISELGGYNEQF
TRBD1	TRBV27	once	TRBJ1-4	ASSPMPGQGQKLF
TRBD1	TRBV5-4	NA	TRBJ1-2	ASSSGQVRWDGYT
TRBD1	TRBV4-3	NA	TRBJ1-1	ASSQDRGNTEAF
TRBD2	TRBV7-3	NA	TRBJ2-2	ASSSGTSGNTGELF
NA	TRBV28	NA	TRBJ1-2	ASRVGYYGYT
NA	TRBV27	NA	TRBJ1-1	ASSLQDPNTEAF
NA	TRBV28	few	TRBJ2-7	ASSLASYEQY
NA	TRBV7-2	NA	TRBJ2-6	ASSLATGSGANVLT
TRBD2	TRBV28	NA	TRBJ2-5	ASNPLGGNLQETQY
NA	TRBV24-1	many	TRBJ2-1	ATSDLTGGVSYNEQF